Included here is one TCR beta chain sequence, with context. The antigen is not known. This sample is part of a study of siplizumab effects on memory and regulatory T cells. Study-wide results and caveats: It was never confirmed that proliferating Tregs from siplizumab cultures were suppressive. Sequences below about 10^-5 frequency were poorly captured, limiting mapping of alloreactive clones.

The CDR3 covers 17 residues. The V and J ends lost 4 bases and 0 bases, in that order; junction bases with no gene match: 10. The germline V gene has CDR1 SGHTA and CDR2 FQGNSA. The assay was immunoSEQ multiplex PCR, and TCRdb's table has in-frame clones only and misses some. The sample includes 90,000 to 150,000 clones, about 94% of them seen just once. The genes are TRBV7-2 and TRBJ2-7; 9 positions match TRBD2. The specimen was non-Treg CD4+ T cells sorted from blood. This receptor was obtained from a human donor in good health. CDR3 coding DNA: TGTGCCAGCAGCTCACAGAGAGCGGGGGGCATCTCCTACGAGCAGTACTTC. It specifies CASSSQRAGGISYEQYF.